This TCR beta chain is drawn from a study of radiotherapy plus CTLA-4 blockade in lung cancer. At the level of the study: Objective responses were observed in about a sixth of patients, and disease control was achieved by just over 30%. Study-level points and caveats: In blood, early T cell clone dynamics reportedly predicted response best, together with interferon-beta.

V shed 5 bases, J shed 8 bases, and the junction held 11 bases outside the gene matches. The CDR3 is 15 amino acids. Germline V gives CDR1 LNHDA, CDR2 SQIVND (reference sequence). The table came from immunoSEQ multiplex PCR; TCRdb's copy has only in-frame clones and leaves some out. The table shows around 40,000 clones, with 85% occurring only once. As for this clone: Its specificity is not known.

The sequence was collected from a human donor with non-small cell lung cancer who had stable disease on radiotherapy plus ipilimumab. The rearrangement links TRBV19 to TRBJ1-4; 7 bases line up with TRBD1. The specimen comprised peripheral blood, sampled from a patient treated with radiotherapy plus ipilimumab. The CDR3 here is CASSFNRGPQEKLFF. The DNA of the CDR3 is TGTGCCAGTAGTTTTAACAGGGGTCCTCAGGAAAAACTGTTTTTT.